This T cell receptor beta chain was observed in a study of OX40 agonist ivuxolimab in advanced cancers. The overall study: While on treatment, patients had intravenous ivuxolimab at 0.01 to 10 mg/kg every 2 weeks. The study's findings and limits: Low normalized T-cell clonal expansion was also seen in some nonresponders. Partial responders receiving 0.1-3.0 mg/kg showed among the lowest clonal expansion.

As for this clone: Its specificity is unknown.

Generated by immunoSEQ multiplex PCR, the TCRdb table keeps only in-frame clones and is missing some. Of 20,000 to 25,000 clones listed, under 95% are singletons. Germline V gene sequence: CDR1 MNHNS, CDR2 SASEGT. The CDR3 consists of 13 residues. Deletions cut 6 bases from V and 2 bases from J, with 10 bases between. The rearrangement links TRBV6-1 to TRBJ1-1; the D is unclear. The TCR sequence derives from an adult with an advanced solid tumor such as melanoma, head and neck, liver or kidney cancer. The sequencing used CD4+ or CD8+ T cells sorted from blood, collected in a trial of the OX40 agonist ivuxolimab. For the CDR3, the DNA is TGTGCCAGCAGCGCAAGAGCTAACACTGAAGCTTTCTTT. Protein sequence: CASSARANTEAFF.